A single TCR beta chain is shown here with its context. Its antigen has not been determined. One base away there is no much larger clone; base qualities are not given. V and J are truncated by 7 bases and 1 base respectively, leaving an intervening sequence of 11 bases. From its cysteine to its phenylalanine, the CDR3 spans 14 amino acids. Only the CDR3 region is kept as DNA, spanning 42 bases read in frame from base 1. The germline V gene encodes CDR1 MNHEY and CDR2 SVGAGI. Whole blood was collected in K2EDTA tubes by collaborating institutions according to the institutions' own protocols. Collaborator samples were shipped for TCRbeta analysis as frozen whole blood, isolated PBMCs, or DNA extracted from either sample type. This record comes from a study of blood T cell repertoires in COVID-19 (dated by TCRdb to 2020 to 2022). Describing the broader study: Collaborator samples came from the United States, Italy and Spain and covered acute and convalescent phases of COVID-19. Deeply sampled blood TCRbeta repertoires from subjects exposed to, actively infected with, or recovered from COVID-19 were included in the dataset. Nearly every sample came with metadata listing a de-identified subject ID, COVID-19 status, age in years and sex. A freely available public database, intended as a resource for researchers studying the immune response to SARS-CoV-2, is where the repertoires were released. The samples were drawn from two sources: the first 160 participants of the ongoing ImmuneRACE study, and fewer than 1,500 subjects contributed by 6 global collaborators. The material from the prospective study consisted of cDNA or gDNA derived from T cells, B-cell-depleted T cells, or PBMCs. Where available, HLA class I and class II types were taken from metadata supplied by the sample provider and were not determined by assay-based typing.

TCRbeta CDR3 regions were amplified from genomic DNA using the immunoSEQ Assay, a bias-controlled multiplex PCR. In the original analysis: Within the assay, amplification of reference gene primers was used to estimate how many nucleated cells each sample contained. Sequence reads were collapsed and filtered to measure the absolute abundance of every unique TCRbeta CDR3 rearrangement. For each sample, productive Simpson clonality was calculated as the square root of Simpson's diversity index over productive rearrangements. TCRdb retrieved this table from immuneACCESS and kept in-frame rearrangements only. Not all clones are present; in checked studies, unresolved V genes account for under half, and no reason is known for the remainder. V and J calls and clone size are given by that table; D and trimming were obtained from the DNA. For this sample there are more than 100,000 clones; 88% appear just once. Clones ranked in the top ten supply about 0.9% of the sample.

Study-wide findings and limitations: The amount of clinical and demographic metadata varied by source and participant and was provided uncurated.

The V and J segments used are TRBV6-5 and TRBJ1-5; the D gene is perhaps TRBD1, on 6 matching bases. Sequencing was done on a sample of peripheral blood. This TCR was recovered from a woman between 45 and 60 years old with active or convalescent COVID-19. For the CDR3, the sequence is CASNRGGSNQPQHF. The DNA sequence is as follows: TGTGCCAGCAATAGGGGGGGAAGCAATCAGCCCCAGCATTTT.